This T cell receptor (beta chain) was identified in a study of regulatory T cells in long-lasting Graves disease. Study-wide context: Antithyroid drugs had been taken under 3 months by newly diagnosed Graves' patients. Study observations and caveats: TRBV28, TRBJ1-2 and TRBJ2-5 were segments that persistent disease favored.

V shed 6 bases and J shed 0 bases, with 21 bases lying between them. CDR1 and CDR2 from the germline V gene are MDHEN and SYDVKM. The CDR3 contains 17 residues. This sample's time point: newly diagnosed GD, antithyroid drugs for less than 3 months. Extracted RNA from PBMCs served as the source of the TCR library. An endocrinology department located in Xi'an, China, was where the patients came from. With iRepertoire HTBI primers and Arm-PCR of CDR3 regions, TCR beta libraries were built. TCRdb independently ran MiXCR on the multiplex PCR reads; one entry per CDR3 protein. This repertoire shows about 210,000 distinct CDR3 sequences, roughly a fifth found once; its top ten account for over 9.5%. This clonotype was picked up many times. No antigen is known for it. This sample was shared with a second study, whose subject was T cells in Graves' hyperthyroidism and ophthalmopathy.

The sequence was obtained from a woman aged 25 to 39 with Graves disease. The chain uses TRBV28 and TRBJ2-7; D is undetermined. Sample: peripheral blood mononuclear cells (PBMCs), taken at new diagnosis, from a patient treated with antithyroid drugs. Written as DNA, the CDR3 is TGTGCCAGCAGCCGATTATTATCCCGCAGGCCCTCCTACGAGCAGTACTTC. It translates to CASSRLLSRRPSYEQYF.